The source of this T cell receptor (beta chain) is a study of Ad26.COV2.S vaccination and SARS-CoV-2 variants. Produced via immunoSEQ multiplex PCR; TCRdb's table is partial and in-frame only. The sample records 180,000 or so clones, 70% to 90% being singletons. The table lists this clone with a count of one. Its specificity is unknown. Findings of the study overall: Reported post-vaccination CD8+ and CD4+ T cell responses to spike showed substantial breadth. Placebo and vaccine recipients had non-spike TCR breadth that was similar. Quantification of TCR breadth and depth may have yielded underestimates of total T cell responses.

Germline values: CDR1 ENHRY, CDR2 SYGVKD. The CDR3 has 15 residues. The V gene end was trimmed by 2 bases and the J gene end by 9 bases; junction bases not matched to a gene: 6. The rearrangement joins TRBV10-3 to TRBJ1-6; 8 positions agree with TRBD1. The sequence was obtained from a human donor who had recovered from COVID-19. Sequenced here: peripheral blood, sampled after recovery from COVID-19. The CDR3 reads CAISEDRGMGSPLHF. The CDR3 nucleotides read TGTGCCATCAGTGAGGACAGGGGTATGGGTTCACCCCTCCACTTT.